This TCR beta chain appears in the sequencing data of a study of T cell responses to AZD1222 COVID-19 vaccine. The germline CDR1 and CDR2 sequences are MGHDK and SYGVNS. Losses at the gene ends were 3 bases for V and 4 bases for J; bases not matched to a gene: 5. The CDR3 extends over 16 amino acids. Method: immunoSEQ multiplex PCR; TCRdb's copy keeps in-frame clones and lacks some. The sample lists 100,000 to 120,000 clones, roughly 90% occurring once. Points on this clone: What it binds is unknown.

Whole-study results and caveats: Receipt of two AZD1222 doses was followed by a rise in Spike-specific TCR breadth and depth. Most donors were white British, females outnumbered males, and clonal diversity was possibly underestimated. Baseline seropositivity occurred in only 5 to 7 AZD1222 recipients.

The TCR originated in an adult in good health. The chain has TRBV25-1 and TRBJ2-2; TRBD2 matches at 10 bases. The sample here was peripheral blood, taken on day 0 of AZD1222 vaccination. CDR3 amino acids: CASSEASGRATGELFF. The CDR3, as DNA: TGTGCCAGCAGTGAGGCAAGCGGGAGGGCCACCGGGGAGCTGTTTTTT. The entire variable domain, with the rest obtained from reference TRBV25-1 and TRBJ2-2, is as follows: EADIYQTPRYLVIGTGKKITLECSQTMGHDKMYWYQQDPGMELHLIHYSYGVNSTEKGDLSSESTVSRIRTEHFPLTLESARPSHTSQYLCASSEASGRATGELFFGEGSRLTVL.